These 25 T cell receptor beta chains were sequenced from one sample in a study of T cell repertoires in cytomegalovirus infection. TCRdb reanalysed the reads using MiXCR and keeps one entry per CDR3 protein. The sample consists of hundreds of thousands of distinct CDR3 sequences, about a sixth of them appearing once. Material: PBMCs. These receptors were taken from a human donor in good health (CMV status not recorded). Some clones in this sample may be carry-over from other donors' samples.

V usage is TRBV20-1 and J usage is TRBJ2-5, with 8 positions matching TRBD1. This CDR3 has 17 amino acids. Germline loops: CDR1 DFQATT, CDR2 SNEGSKA (reference sequence). After removal of 4 bases from V and 4 bases from J, the junction contained 17 bases not matched to a gene. For the CDR3, the DNA is TGCAGTGCTACGGACAGGGTGGACCGGTTGGCCATAGAGACCCAGTACTTC. This encodes CSATDRVDRLAIETQYF.

The chain employs TRBV5-1 and TRBJ2-6; tentatively, D is TRBD2 (5 bases). V gave up 2 bases and J gave up 0 bases, with 6 bases separating them. Germline lookup yields CDR1 SGHRS and CDR2 YFSETQ. This CDR3 region has 15 residues. The CDR3 reads CASSLEGSGANVLTF. The CDR3 DNA follows: TGCGCCAGCAGCTTAGAGGGCTCTGGGGCCAACGTCCTGACTTTC.

Ten or more counts support this clonotype. The chain carries TRBV7-2 and TRBJ2-3; 7 nucleotides line up with TRBD2. The CDR3 is made up of 15 amino acids. Germline V gene lookup returns CDR1 SGHTA and CDR2 FQGNSA. J gave up 6 bases and V 4 bases, and 10 bases lay outside the gene matches. The CDR3 spells CASSSTLRGRDTQYF. CDR3 in DNA: TGTGCCAGCAGCTCGACGTTGCGGGGGAGGGATACGCAGTATTTT.

The rearrangement links TRBV18 to TRBJ2-1; D is perhaps TRBD2 (6 bases). V was cut by 4 bases and J by 5 bases, with 9 bases left in between. Germline V lookup: CDR1 KGHSH, CDR2 LQKENI. This CDR3 has 13 amino acids. CDR3: CASSRDLDNEQFF. The CDR3 DNA follows: TGTGCCAGCTCACGGGACTTGGACAATGAGCAGTTCTTC. The entire variable domain, with the rest obtained from reference TRBV18 and TRBJ2-1, is as follows: NAGVMQNPRHLVRRRGQEARLRCSPMKGHSHVYWYRQLPEEGLKFMVYLQKENIIDESGMPKERFSAEFPKEGPSILRIQQVVRGDSAAYFCASSRDLDNEQFFGPGTRLTVL.

This clonotype has just a few counts. V gene TRBV2 combines with J gene TRBJ2-7, with D perhaps TRBD1 (6 bases). Germline CDR1 and CDR2: SNHLY and FYNNEI. This CDR3 contains 16 residues. The ends were cut back, 4 bases at V and 4 bases at J, with 20 bases in the middle. As DNA, the CDR3 is TGTGCCAGCAGTGCAACAGGGCAGAAGGGTCTTTACGAGCAGTACTTC. Its translation: CASSATGQKGLYEQYF.

This clonotype turned up a few times. The chain employs TRBV28 and TRBJ1-2, with TRBD1 matching 8 bases. The CDR3 spans 12 residues. Germline CDR1 and CDR2: MDHEN and SYDVKM. After removal of 3 bases from V and 14 bases from J, the junction contained 8 bases not matched to a gene. CDR3 DNA: TGTGCCAGCAGTTTGTTGGGGACAGGATCTACCTTC. Amino acid sequence: CASSLLGTGSTF.

This clonotype was recorded many times. The rearrangement joins TRBV7-2 to TRBJ1-1; D call uncertain. This CDR3 spans 14 amino acids. Trimming removed 3 bases at V and 0 bases at J, with 8 bases between. Germline V gene lookup returns CDR1 SGHTA and CDR2 FQGNSA. The CDR3 protein is CASSFQTMNTEAFF. The CDR3 nucleotides are TGTGCCAGCAGCTTCCAGACCATGAACACTGAAGCTTTCTTT.

The table lists this clonotype with a few counts. This chain links TRBV20-1 with TRBJ1-2, with 10 bases aligning to TRBD1. This CDR3 is 16 amino acids long. The germline V gene encodes CDR1 DFQATT and CDR2 SNEGSKA (reference sequence). V was pared by 0 bases and J by 2 bases, with 6 bases of the junction left unmatched. CDR3 in DNA: TGCAGTGCTAGAGATACCAGGACAGGGGGGAACTATGGCTACACCTTC. Its protein product is CSARDTRTGGNYGYTF.

This clonotype was observed at least ten times. The chain employs TRBV7-2 and TRBJ2-1; D ambiguous. The germline CDR1 and CDR2 sequences are SGHTA and FQGNSA. V was clipped by 5 bases and J by 4 bases, with 12 bases between them. The CDR3 runs 14 residues. The CDR3 DNA reads TGTGCCAGCAGCCCCATGATAATGTACAATGAGCAGTTCTTC. Translated, it gives CASSPMIMYNEQFF.

Worth noting for this clonotype: The CDR3 end shows no conserved phenylalanine or tryptophan, and so a read error is likely. V and J are TRBV6-8 and TRBJ2-3; TRBD1 matches at 9 bases. The CDR3 has 16 residues. Trimming removed 5 bases from V and 8 bases from J; junction bases left unmatched: 14. Per the germline V gene, CDR1 is MNHGY and CDR2 is SAAAGT. Here the CDR3 reads CASSGWDRVGDGTQYY. The DNA for the CDR3 is TGTGCCAGCAGTGGGTGGGACAGGGTGGGGGACGGTACGCAGTATTAT.

This clonotype was counted ten times or more. The chain carries TRBV7-9 and TRBJ2-2; TRBD1 matches at 10 bases. Germline V CDR1 and CDR2: SEHNR, FQNEAQ (reference sequence). With 10 bases clipped from V and 0 bases from J, the junction kept 17 bases outside the gene matches. The CDR3 runs 19 residues. CDR3 coding DNA: TGTGCCATGACTTCAGGGGACAGGGGACGACCGGCGAACACCGGGGAGCTGTTTTTT. Residues: CAMTSGDRGRPANTGELFF.

This clonotype has a count of ten or more. V is TRBV7-2 and J is TRBJ1-6, with D maybe TRBD1 (5 bases). Between the trimmed V and J ends, which lost 5 bases and 0 bases, there was a span of 17 bases. This CDR3 comprises 18 residues. The germline CDR1 and CDR2 sequences are SGHTA and FQGNSA. DNA of the CDR3: TGTGCCAGCAGCCTCCGGGACCCGATTAGCTCCTATAATTCACCCCTCCACTTT. Amino acid sequence: CASSLRDPISSYNSPLHF.

This chain uses TRBV12-3 or TRBV12-4 with TRBJ1-4; D gene uncertain. The CDR3 spans 11 residues. Trimming pared 6 bases from V and 7 bases from J, leaving 6 bases between. This chain's CDR3 is CASRGSEKLFF. The CDR3 region has the DNA TGTGCCAGCAGGGGGAGTGAAAAACTGTTTTTT.

The chain is built from TRBV20-1 and TRBJ2-2, with D perhaps TRBD2 (5 bases). The V end lost 5 bases, the J end lost 0 bases, and 16 bases lay between the germline ends. Germline CDR1 is DFQATT and CDR2 is SNEGSKA (reference sequence). The CDR3 has 16 residues. CDR3 sequence reads: CSAAGGGGANTGELFF. The DNA of the CDR3 is TGCAGTGCTGCGGGTGGCGGCGGCGCGAACACCGGGGAGCTGTTTTTT.

There are many counts of this clonotype. The chain carries TRBV11-3 and TRBJ2-1; the D is unclear. The germline V gene has CDR1 SGHNT and CDR2 YENEEA. The CDR3 extends over 16 amino acids. The V and J ends lost 0 bases and 0 bases respectively, with 9 bases between them. The CDR3 protein is CASSLDHGVSYNEQFF. The CDR3 DNA is TGTGCCAGCAGCTTAGATCACGGCGTCTCCTACAATGAGCAGTTCTTC.

Points on this clonotype: A much larger clone is a single base away; this may be a read error. The V and J genes are TRBV19 and TRBJ2-3, with 9 nucleotides matching TRBD1. The germline V gene encodes CDR1 LNHDA and CDR2 SQIVND (reference sequence). The CDR3 covers 14 residues. J lost 3 bases, V lost 10 bases, and 8 bases had no gene match. The CDR3 sequence is CATSDRGETDTQYF. The CDR3 region has the DNA TGTGCCACCAGCGACAGGGGGGAGACAGATACGCAGTATTTT.

In this sample, this clonotype turned up many times. The rearrangement uses TRBV12-3 or TRBV12-4 and TRBJ2-2; TRBD2 matches 7 bases. The CDR3 extends over 14 amino acids. With 4 bases clipped from V and 3 bases from J, the junction kept 2 bases outside the gene matches. CDR3 in amino acids: CASSWTRDTGELFF. CDR3 sequence (DNA): TGTGCCAGCAGTTGGACTAGGGACACCGGGGAGCTGTTTTTT.

This clonotype turned up a few times. This chain links TRBV19 with TRBJ1-5; no clear D gene. Germline lookup yields CDR1 LNHDA and CDR2 SQIVND (reference sequence). Trimming shortened V by 2 bases and J by 0 bases, and 11 bases separated the two germline ends. The CDR3 runs to 16 residues. CDR3 region: CASSIRAGYSNQPQHF. The DNA of the CDR3 is TGTGCCAGTAGTATAAGAGCCGGCTATAGCAATCAGCCCCAGCATTTT.

The chain uses TRBV20-1 and TRBJ2-7, with TRBD1 identical over 12 bases. The junction had 16 bases not matched to a gene; V was cut back by 3 bases and J by 4 bases. Germline loops: CDR1 DFQATT, CDR2 SNEGSKA (reference sequence). The CDR3 covers 18 residues. DNA for the CDR3: TGCAGTGCTAGTGCCTCCTATCTGGGACAGGGGGCTCGGTACGAGCAGTACTTC. Its translation is CSASASYLGQGARYEQYF.

This clonotype has at least ten counts. The chain uses TRBV7-2 and TRBJ2-1; D uncertain. This CDR3 region has 19 residues. Germline CDR1 reads SGHTA; CDR2 reads FQGNSA. Trimming took 2 bases from V and 4 from J, leaving 24 bases between them. The CDR3 bases are TGTGCCAGCAGCTTACAGCTCAGTCTAGGTCCAAGAAGTTACAATGAGCAGTTCTTC. Translated: CASSLQLSLGPRSYNEQFF.

This clonotype was seen many times. The V and J genes are TRBV7-2 and TRBJ2-7; D possibly corresponds to TRBD2 (6 bases). V was shortened by 5 bases and J by 4 bases, with 24 bases between the two germline ends. The CDR3 has 17 residues. CDR1 and CDR2 from the germline V gene are SGHTA and FQGNSA. The DNA of the CDR3 is TGTGCCAGCAGCCTACAGAGGAGCGGGCCCCTATCGTACGAGCAGTACTTC. Its translation is CASSLQRSGPLSYEQYF.

This clonotype was counted ten times or more. This sequence joins TRBV7-2 and TRBJ2-1; tentatively, D is TRBD1 or TRBD2 (5 bases each). This CDR3 region has 15 residues. Germline CDR1 and CDR2: SGHTA and FQGNSA. Deletions cut 2 bases from V and 2 bases from J, with 10 bases between. The CDR3 protein is CASSLSGTPYNEQFF. The CDR3, as DNA: TGTGCCAGCAGCTTAAGTGGGACCCCCTACAATGAGCAGTTCTTC.

This sequence joins TRBV2 and TRBJ2-3, with D maybe TRBD1 (5 bases). The V end was cut by 6 bases, the J end by 2 bases, with 12 bases between. The germline V gene has CDR1 SNHLY and CDR2 FYNNEI. This CDR3 has 14 amino acids. The chain's CDR3 is CASRRQIHTDTQYF. The CDR3 region has the DNA TGTGCCAGCAGGAGACAGATTCACACAGATACGCAGTATTTT.

This clonotype occurred many times. This sequence joins TRBV7-2 and TRBJ1-5; D is unclear. Germline values: CDR1 SGHTA, CDR2 FQGNSA. Trimming removed 1 base from V and 2 bases from J, with 15 bases in between. CDR3 size: 17 residues. The CDR3 sequence is CASSLGPRLRGNQPQHF. The CDR3, as DNA: TGTGCCAGCAGCTTAGGCCCAAGATTGAGGGGCAATCAGCCCCAGCATTTT.

The rearrangement joins TRBV6-5 to TRBJ2-6; D call uncertain. Germline V gene data show CDR1 as MNHEY and CDR2 as SVGAGI. CDR3 length equals 15 residues. CDR3 sequence (DNA): TGTGCGACCACCCGAGAGATCTCTGGGGCCAACGTCCTGACTTTC. Translating gives CATTREISGANVLTF.